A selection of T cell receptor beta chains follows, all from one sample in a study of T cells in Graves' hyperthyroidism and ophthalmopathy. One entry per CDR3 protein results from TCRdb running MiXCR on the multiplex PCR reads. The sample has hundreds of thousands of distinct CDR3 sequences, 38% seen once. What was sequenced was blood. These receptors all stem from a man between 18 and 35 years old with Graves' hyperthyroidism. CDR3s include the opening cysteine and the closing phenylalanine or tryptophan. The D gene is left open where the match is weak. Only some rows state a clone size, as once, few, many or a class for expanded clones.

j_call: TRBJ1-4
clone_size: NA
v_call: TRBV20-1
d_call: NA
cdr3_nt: TGCAGTGCCGGATCAGGTGCCCCCTTT
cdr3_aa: CSAGSGAPF

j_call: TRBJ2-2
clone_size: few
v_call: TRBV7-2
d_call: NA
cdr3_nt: TGTGCCAGCAGCTTCTCCGAGGGGTTTGCCGGGGAGCTGTTTTTT
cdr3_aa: CASSFSEGFAGELFF

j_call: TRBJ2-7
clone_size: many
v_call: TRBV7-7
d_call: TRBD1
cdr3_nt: TGTGCTAGCAGCTTAGGGACAGGGAAAGGAGACGAGCAGTACTTC
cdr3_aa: CASSLGTGKGDEQYF

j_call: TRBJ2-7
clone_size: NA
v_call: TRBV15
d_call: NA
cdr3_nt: TGTGCCACCAGCACAGGGGGGCTATACGAGCAGTACTTC
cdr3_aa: CATSTGGLYEQYF

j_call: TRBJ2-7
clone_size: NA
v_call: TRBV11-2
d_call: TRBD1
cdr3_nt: TGTGCCAGCAGCTCGGCACCCACGGGACAGGGCCTCCACGAGCAGTACTTC
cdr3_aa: CASSSAPTGQGLHEQYF

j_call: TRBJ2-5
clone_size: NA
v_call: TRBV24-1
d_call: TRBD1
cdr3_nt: TGTGCCACCAGTACCACAGGGGGAGGCGAGACCCAGTACTTC
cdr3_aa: CATSTTGGGETQYF

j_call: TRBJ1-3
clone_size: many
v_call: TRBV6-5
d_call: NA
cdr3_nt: TGTGCCAGCAGCCCTACGACAGGAAGCGGAGGCTCTGGAAACACCATATATTTT
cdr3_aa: CASSPTTGSGGSGNTIYF

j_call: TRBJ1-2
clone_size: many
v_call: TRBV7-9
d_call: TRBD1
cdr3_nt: TGTGCCAGCAGCTCCTCCGGACAGGGGCACTATGGCTACACCTTC
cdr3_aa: CASSSSGQGHYGYTF

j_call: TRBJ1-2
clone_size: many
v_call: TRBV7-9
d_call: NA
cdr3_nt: TGTGCCAGCAGCTTATTCCGGGGCTCTAACTATGGCTACACCTTC
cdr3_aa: CASSLFRGSNYGYTF

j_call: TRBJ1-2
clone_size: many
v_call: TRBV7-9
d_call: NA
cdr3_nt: TGTGCCAGCAGCACAGCGACAGGAGAACTTTATGGCTACACCTTC
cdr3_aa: CASSTATGELYGYTF

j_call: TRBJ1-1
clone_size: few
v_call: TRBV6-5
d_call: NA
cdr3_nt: TGTGCCAGCAGGAATACAGCCCCGAACACTGAAGCTTTCTTT
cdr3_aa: CASRNTAPNTEAFF

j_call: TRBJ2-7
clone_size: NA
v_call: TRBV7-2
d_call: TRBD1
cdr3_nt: TGTGCCAGCATCCGAGAGGGACAGGGGAGCGAGCAGTACTTC
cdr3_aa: CASIREGQGSEQYF

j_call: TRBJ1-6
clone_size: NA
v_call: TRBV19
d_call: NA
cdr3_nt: TGTGCCAGTACCCCAATGGGGAATTCACCCCTCCACTTT
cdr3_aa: CASTPMGNSPLHF

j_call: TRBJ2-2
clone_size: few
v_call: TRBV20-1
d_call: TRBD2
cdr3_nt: TGCAGTGCTCTCAGCGGGGTCACCGGGGAGCTGTTTTTT
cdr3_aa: CSALSGVTGELFF

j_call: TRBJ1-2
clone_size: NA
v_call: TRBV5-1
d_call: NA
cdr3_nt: TGCGCCAGCAGCTTGGGAAAGGGTTCCTATGGCTACACCTTC
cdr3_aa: CASSLGKGSYGYTF

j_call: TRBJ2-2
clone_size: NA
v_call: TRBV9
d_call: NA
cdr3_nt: TGTGCCAGCAGCGTCCATGGGGGGGGGCCCCTCGACGGGGAGCTGTTTTTT
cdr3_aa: CASSVHGGGPLDGELFF

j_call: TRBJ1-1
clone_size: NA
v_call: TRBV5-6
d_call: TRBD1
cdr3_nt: TGTGCCAGCAGCACCGGGACAGGGTTGGACACTGAAGCTTTCTTT
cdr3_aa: CASSTGTGLDTEAFF